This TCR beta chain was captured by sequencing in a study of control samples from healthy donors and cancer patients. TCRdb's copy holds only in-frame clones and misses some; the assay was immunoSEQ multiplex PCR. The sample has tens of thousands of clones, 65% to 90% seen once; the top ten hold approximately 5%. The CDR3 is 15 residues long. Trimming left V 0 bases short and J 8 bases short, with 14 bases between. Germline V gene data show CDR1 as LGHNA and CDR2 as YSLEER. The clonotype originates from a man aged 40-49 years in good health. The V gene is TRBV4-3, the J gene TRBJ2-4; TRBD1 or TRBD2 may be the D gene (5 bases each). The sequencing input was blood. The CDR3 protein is CASSQETPGADIQYF. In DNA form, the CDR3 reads TGCGCCAGCAGCCAAGAGACCCCCGGGGCTGACATTCAGTACTTC.